This TCR beta chain came from a study of neoadjuvant nivolumab and ipilimumab in lung cancer. Findings and limits, study-wide: Higher pretherapy blood TCR richness went with higher resected-tumor richness.

Assay used: immunoSEQ multiplex PCR; TCRdb lists only in-frame clones, some missing. The sample includes about 9,000 clones, about 80% of them seen just once. Note on this clone: Its antigen remains unidentified.

Germline-derived CDR1 and CDR2 are MNHEY and SVGAGI. The V and J ends lost 5 bases and 10 bases respectively, with 15 bases between them. The CDR3 spans 13 residues. This sequence originates from an adult with non-small cell lung cancer. The specimen was tumor tissue, collected after neoadjuvant nivolumab, alone or with ipilimumab, at or shortly before surgery. The chain joins TRBV6-5 to TRBJ2-1; no firm D call. CDR3 residues: CASSAGLRGEQFF. CDR3 in DNA: TGTGCCAGCAGTGCCGGCCTCCGAGGAGAGCAGTTCTTC.